A single sample gave rise to the 29 T cell receptor beta chains below, sequenced in a study of blood T cell repertoires in COVID-19. Only in-frame clones appear in the TCRdb table, and some are missing; sequencing was by immunoSEQ multiplex PCR. The sample has 200,000 to 250,000 clones; approximately 87% are singletons. Material: peripheral blood. These receptors were obtained from a woman aged 50 to 60 with acute or convalescent COVID-19.

The chain employs TRBV3-1 (or the pseudogene TRBV3-2) and TRBJ1-2; D perhaps matches TRBD1 (5 bases). The CDR3 totals 16 residues. V lost 2 bases and J lost 3, with 16 bases in between. CDR1 LGHDT and CDR2 YNNKEL come from the germline V gene (reference sequence). The CDR3 DNA is TGTGCCAGCAGCCAACGGTGGGGCTCGAGCCACTATGGCTACACCTTC. Protein sequence: CASSQRWGSSHYGYTF.

The table lists this clone with a count of one. The chain uses TRBV7-9 and TRBJ1-2; D is possibly TRBD1 (5 bases). CDR3 length equals 15 residues. Germline V gene sequence: CDR1 SEHNR, CDR2 FQNEAQ (reference sequence). Trimming left V 3 bases short and J 3 bases short, with 14 bases between. CDR3: CASSFIGQGYYGYTF. DNA for the CDR3: TGTGCCAGCAGCTTCATAGGGCAGGGATACTATGGCTACACCTTC.

The chain joins TRBV5-1 to TRBJ2-3; 7 bases agree with TRBD2. Losses at the gene ends were 0 bases for V and 1 base for J; bases not matched to a gene: 2. CDR3 length equals 15 residues. The V gene's germline CDR1 is SGHRS and CDR2 YFSETQ. CDR3 DNA: TGCGCCAGCAGCTTGGATACTAGCGGCACAGATACGCAGTATTTT. Its protein product is CASSLDTSGTDTQYF.

This sequence joins TRBV7-9 and TRBJ2-2, with 8 bases identical to TRBD2. V lost 5 bases and J lost 2; bases outside the gene matches: 10. The CDR3 has 17 residues. Germline V gene data show CDR1 as SEHNR and CDR2 as FQNEAQ (reference sequence). The chain's CDR3 is CASSLPGLAGNTGELFF. The CDR3 DNA is TGTGCCAGCAGCCTGCCCGGGCTAGCGGGTAACACCGGGGAGCTGTTTTTT.

This clone was counted once. The chain couples TRBV25-1 to TRBJ1-2; no definite D call. CDR1 and CDR2 (germline): MGHDK, SYGVNS. Trimming cost V 2 bases and J 4 bases, with 14 bases left between them. CDR3 length: 15 residues. The CDR3 loop is CASSEPGSLSYGYTF. In DNA form, the CDR3 reads TGTGCCAGCAGTGAACCAGGCTCCCTTTCCTATGGCTACACCTTC.

J is TRBJ2-1 and V is TRBV4-2; 16 bases line up with TRBD2. From germline, CDR1 is LGHNA and CDR2 YNFKEQ. V gave up 2 bases and J gave up 8 bases; unmatched junction bases: 12. The CDR3 sequence is 19 residues long. CDR3 bases: TGTGCCAGCAGCCAATGGGGACTAGCGGGAGGGCCTCTGAGCGATGAGCAGTTCTTC. It specifies CASSQWGLAGGPLSDEQFF.

The chain employs TRBV7-9 and TRBJ2-1; D not certain. This CDR3 has 16 residues. CDR1 is SEHNR and CDR2 is FQNEAQ in the germline V gene (reference sequence). Trimming left V 3 bases short and J 1 base short, with 13 bases between. The CDR3 is CASSFSWAGSYNEQFF. The CDR3 nucleotides are TGTGCCAGCAGCTTCTCTTGGGCTGGGTCCTACAATGAGCAGTTCTTC.

This clone was seen only once. The gene calls are TRBV5-1 and TRBJ2-1, with 8 bases aligning to TRBD1. This CDR3 spans 14 amino acids. V dropped 7 bases and J dropped 5; count of bases not matched to a gene: 8. The germline gives CDR1 SGHRS, CDR2 YFSETQ. CDR3 nucleotides: TGCGCCAGCGGATCCCGGGACAGGCACAATGAGCAGTTCTTC. Protein: CASGSRDRHNEQFF.

This clone has just one count. This sequence joins TRBV9 and TRBJ2-7, with D perhaps TRBD1 (5 bases). This CDR3 has 13 amino acids. Germline V lookup: CDR1 SGDLS, CDR2 YYNGEE. The V end was cut by 3 bases, the J end by 9 bases, with 16 bases between. DNA of the CDR3: TGTGCCAGCAGCGCCTCAGGGTCTTTTAGGCAGTACTTC. This sequence encodes CASSASGSFRQYF.

This chain connects TRBV30 to TRBJ1-5, with D perhaps TRBD1 (6 bases). The V gene's germline CDR1 is GTSNPN and CDR2 SVGIG (reference sequence). The V gene lost 4 bases and the J gene lost 1 base, with 11 bases spanning the gap. The CDR3 runs to 14 residues. For the CDR3, the DNA is TGTGCCTGGACCCGGGGGGCCAGCAATCAGCCCCAGCATTTT. This codes for CAWTRGASNQPQHF. Complete variable domain (other parts from reference TRBV30 and TRBJ1-5): SQTIHQWPATLVQPVGSPLSLECTVEGTSNPNLYWYRQAAGRGLQLLFYSVGIGQISSEVPQNLSASRPQDRQFILSSKKLLLSDSGFYLCAWTRGASNQPQHFGDGTRLSIL.

This chain connects TRBV19 to TRBJ1-2; TRBD1 might be the D (5 bases). The ends were cut back, 5 bases at V and 0 bases at J, with 16 bases in the middle. This CDR3 has 16 residues. Germline V gene data show CDR1 as LNHDA and CDR2 as SQIVND (reference sequence). Here the CDR3 DNA reads TGTGCCAGTAGTCAAACCGACAGTTTAGCTAACTATGGCTACACCTTC. Protein product: CASSQTDSLANYGYTF.

The chain uses TRBV27 and TRBJ1-1; TRBD1 agrees at 9 bases. The germline CDR1 and CDR2 sequences are MNHEY and SMNVEV (reference sequence). The ends lost 5 bases at V and 3 bases at J; junction bases unmatched: 16. The CDR3 has 18 residues. DNA of the CDR3: TGTGCCAGCAGTCAAACAGGGGGCGCGTTTAGGGGCGACACTGAAGCTTTCTTT. This sequence encodes CASSQTGGAFRGDTEAFF.

V gene TRBV29-1 combines with J gene TRBJ1-2; TRBD1 agrees at 10 bases. Germline trimming cut 5 bases from V and 2 bases from J; bases unmatched to any gene: 2. Germline values: CDR1 SQVTM, CDR2 ANQGSEA. This CDR3 contains 13 residues. The chain's CDR3 is CSVPGQGNYGYTF. CDR3 nucleotide sequence: TGCAGCGTTCCGGGACAGGGGAACTATGGCTACACCTTC.

The V call is TRBV13, the J call TRBJ1-1, with no clear D. This CDR3 has 13 amino acids. The germline V and J ends were trimmed by 0 bases and 7 bases, with 9 bases remaining between them. Germline V gene data show CDR1 as PRHDT and CDR2 as FYEKMQ (reference sequence). CDR3 sequence reads: CASSLGYGSEAFF. The CDR3, as DNA: TGTGCCAGCAGCTTAGGTTACGGGAGTGAAGCTTTCTTT.

This chain connects TRBV5-4 to TRBJ2-3; unclear D gene. The V and J ends lost 4 bases and 2 bases respectively, with 14 bases between them. CDR1 and CDR2 from the germline V gene are SGHNT and YYREEE (reference sequence). The CDR3 totals 15 residues. CDR3 nucleotide sequence: TGTGCCAGCAGCCCCCTCAGTGAAATCACAGATACGCAGTATTTT. Its translation: CASSPLSEITDTQYF.

The CDR3 nucleotides read TGTGCCAGCAGACAGGGACAGGTCCTATCCTACGAGCAGTACTTC. It translates to CASRQGQVLSYEQYF. The chain employs TRBV27 and TRBJ2-7; 8 bases line up with TRBD1. The CDR3 contains 15 residues. Germline CDR1 is MNHEY and CDR2 is SMNVEV (reference sequence). Unmatched junction bases numbered 8, after V lost 6 bases and J lost 1 base.

This clone was seen once. The chain has TRBV9 and TRBJ2-3; 9 nucleotides match TRBD2. CDR1 and CDR2 (germline): SGDLS, YYNGEE. Trimming at V came to 0 bases and at J to 2 bases, leaving 13 bases not matched to a gene. The CDR3 sequence is 19 residues long. The CDR3 nucleotides are TGTGCCAGCAGCGTAGATTCCGGAGTTAGCGGGGGCCTCACAGATACGCAGTATTTT. Translation: CASSVDSGVSGGLTDTQYF.

This chain connects TRBV20-1 to TRBJ1-3; D remains ambiguous. Trimming removed 3 bases at V and 7 bases at J, with 7 bases between. Germline loops: CDR1 DFQATT, CDR2 SNEGSKA (reference sequence). The CDR3 is made up of 11 amino acids. CDR3 DNA: TGCAGTGCTAGCCGCGAGAACACCATATATTTT. Its protein product is CSASRENTIYF.

This clone has only a few counts. The V gene is TRBV18, the J gene TRBJ1-3; TRBD1 is a possible D gene (5 bases). This CDR3 has 20 amino acids. CDR1 is KGHSH and CDR2 is LQKENI in the germline V gene. Trimming cost V 0 bases and J 0 bases, with 21 bases left between them. The DNA for the CDR3 is TGTGCCAGCTCACCACCGGGCTCGACAGCCTACATGAGCTCTGGAAACACCATATATTTT. This codes for CASSPPGSTAYMSSGNTIYF. The variable domain in full, with the rest retrieved from reference TRBV18 and TRBJ1-3, is NAGVMQNPRHLVRRRGQEARLRCSPMKGHSHVYWYRQLPEEGLKFMVYLQKENIIDESGMPKERFSAEFPKEGPSILRIQQVVRGDSAAYFCASSPPGSTAYMSSGNTIYFGEGSWLTVV.

The chain is built from TRBV4-3 and TRBJ2-6, with D possibly being TRBD1 (7 bases). Germline lookup yields CDR1 LGHNA and CDR2 YSLEER. This CDR3 has 19 amino acids. V gave up 3 bases and J gave up 1 base, with 19 bases separating them. The CDR3 region is CASSQGPGDSLSGANVLTF. The CDR3 DNA sequence: TGCGCCAGCAGCCAGGGCCCGGGGGACAGTTTGTCTGGGGCCAACGTCCTGACTTTC.

The chain is built from TRBV9 and TRBJ2-1; TRBD2 matches at 9 bases. This CDR3 is built from 15 residues. The V segment lost 0 bases and the J segment 6 bases; nucleotides outside the gene matches: 4. Germline assignment: CDR1 SGDLS and CDR2 YYNGEE. Written as DNA, the CDR3 is TGTGCCAGCAGCGTAGTCGCTAGCGGGGTCAATGAGCAGTTCTTC. Its protein product is CASSVVASGVNEQFF.

This clone was detected a few times. The genes are TRBV5-1 and TRBJ1-4; TRBD1 agrees at 8 bases. V shed 3 bases and J 7 bases; nucleotides not matched to a gene: 5. CDR1 and CDR2 from the germline V gene are SGHRS and YFSETQ. CDR3 size: 14 residues. CDR3 in amino acids: CASSSQGAREKLFF. The DNA for the CDR3 is TGCGCCAGCAGCTCGCAGGGGGCGCGTGAAAAACTGTTTTTT.

CDR3 in DNA: TGTGCCAGCAGCTTAACGGGCAACTCTGGGGCCAACGTCCTGACTTTC. Translation: CASSLTGNSGANVLTF. J is TRBJ2-6 and V is TRBV7-3; D call uncertain. This CDR3 spans 16 amino acids. Trimming left V 0 bases short and J 0 bases short, with 6 bases between. Germline lookup yields CDR1 SGHTA and CDR2 FQGTGA.

The chain joins TRBV30 to TRBJ1-2, with 7 bases identical to TRBD1. Germline V gives CDR1 GTSNPN, CDR2 SVGIG (reference sequence). Unmatched junction bases numbered 7, after V lost 4 bases and J lost 8 bases. The CDR3 sequence is 12 residues long. This chain's CDR3 is CAWNRGLGGYTF. The CDR3 DNA reads as TGTGCCTGGAACAGGGGATTGGGGGGCTACACCTTC.

The genes are TRBV10-3 and TRBJ2-3; TRBD2 agrees at 12 bases. Trimming removed 7 bases from V and 0 bases from J; junction bases left unmatched: 14. Germline V CDR1 and CDR2: ENHRY, SYGVKD. This CDR3 is 19 amino acids long. The CDR3 is CAINRLAGEDVGSTDTQYF. In nucleotides, the CDR3 is TGTGCCATCAACAGACTAGCGGGAGAGGATGTCGGTAGCACAGATACGCAGTATTTT.

V and J are TRBV6-5 and TRBJ1-2, with D possibly TRBD1 on 5 matching bases. CDR3 length: 13 residues. Germline CDR1 is MNHEY and CDR2 is SVGAGI. The ends were cut back, 2 bases at V and 7 bases at J, with 11 bases in the middle. The CDR3 DNA reads TGTGCCAGCAGTTACGACGCAGGGTCTGGCTACACCTTC. Amino acid sequence: CASSYDAGSGYTF.

The chain's CDR3 is CASRPVPSGIGTDTQYF. The DNA for the CDR3 is TGTGCCAGTAGACCCGTCCCTAGCGGGATTGGCACAGATACGCAGTATTTT. The chain combines TRBV19 with TRBJ2-3, with TRBD2 matching 9 bases. In germline, CDR1 is LNHDA, CDR2 SQIVND (reference sequence). The CDR3 spans 17 residues. Trimming removed 6 bases from V and 1 base from J; junction bases left unmatched: 11.

This clone has a single count. The rearrangement uses TRBV2 and TRBJ2-5; D unresolved. Germline V gene lookup returns CDR1 SNHLY and CDR2 FYNNEI. V lost 1 base and J 4 bases, leaving 7 bases between the germline ends. The CDR3 contains 13 residues. The CDR3 sequence is CASSEGLPETQYF. CDR3 DNA sequence: TGTGCCAGCAGTGAAGGGCTGCCAGAGACCCAGTACTTC.

The rearrangement joins TRBV4-1 to TRBJ2-6; D is uncertain. Germline V gene sequence: CDR1 MGHRA, CDR2 YSYEKL. V lost 0 bases and J 7 bases, leaving 16 bases between the germline ends. The CDR3 consists of 17 residues. CDR3 sequence (DNA): TGCGCCAGCAGCCAAGACGACTTCGGCCCCCAAGCCAACGTCCTGACTTTC. The encoded protein is CASSQDDFGPQANVLTF.